This T cell receptor beta chain comes out of a study of T cell responses to AZD1222 COVID-19 vaccine. Study-wide findings and caveats: Females made up more of the donors, who were largely white British, and clonal diversity may have come out too low. Nearly half of unique spike-specific TCRs reportedly avoided B.1.351 and B.1.1.7 mutated regions. The study found vaccine-associated CD4 TCRs spanning spike, dominant at 160-218 and 743-854.

TCRdb keeps only in-frame clones here, not all; method: immunoSEQ multiplex PCR. This table has 110,000 to 150,000 clones, 90% to 95% appearing once. As regards this clone: Its matching antigen is unknown.

This CDR3 is 14 amino acids long. From germline, CDR1 is MDHEN and CDR2 SYDVKM. The V end was cut by 8 bases, the J end by 5 bases, with 18 bases between. Material: peripheral blood, obtained on day 0 of AZD1222 vaccination. The clonotype was recovered from an adult in good health. This chain uses TRBV28 with TRBJ1-1, with a weak D call TRBD1 (6 bases). The CDR3 sequence: CASHPWRGGTEAFF. CDR3 in DNA: TGTGCCAGCCACCCTTGGAGGGGGGGTACTGAAGCTTTCTTT.